The sample holds many counts of the clone carrying this TCR beta chain. Its antigen is not known. This sample is drawn from a study of T cells in Graves' hyperthyroidism and ophthalmopathy. Study-wide points: Ophthalmopathy stood apart from stable hyperthyroidism in a 13 V-J model. In blood, most of the thyroid clonotypes expanded above 0.001 were also present.

Uncontrolled infection, other autoimmune disease, pregnancy or lactation led to exclusion. RNA transcripts provided the source from which TCR beta CDR3 regions were amplified. HTBI primers drove first-round RT-PCR of the TCR CDR3. Using its own MiXCR run on the multiplex PCR reads, TCRdb lists one record per CDR3 protein. This repertoire shows about 600,000 distinct CDR3 sequences, approximately 15% found once; its top ten account for approximately 6.4%. CDR3 length: 15 residues. With V trimmed by 6 bases and J by 10 bases, 11 bases remained unmatched. The germline CDR1 and CDR2 sequences are SGHTA and FQGTGA.

The clonotype comes from a woman between 18 and 29 years old with Graves' ophthalmopathy. What was sequenced was blood. V usage is TRBV7-3 and J usage is TRBJ2-1; 11 bases match TRBD2. This CDR3 reads CASRPAGTSGLEQFF. The CDR3, as DNA: TGTGCCAGCAGACCGGCCGGGACTAGCGGCCTCGAGCAGTTCTTC.